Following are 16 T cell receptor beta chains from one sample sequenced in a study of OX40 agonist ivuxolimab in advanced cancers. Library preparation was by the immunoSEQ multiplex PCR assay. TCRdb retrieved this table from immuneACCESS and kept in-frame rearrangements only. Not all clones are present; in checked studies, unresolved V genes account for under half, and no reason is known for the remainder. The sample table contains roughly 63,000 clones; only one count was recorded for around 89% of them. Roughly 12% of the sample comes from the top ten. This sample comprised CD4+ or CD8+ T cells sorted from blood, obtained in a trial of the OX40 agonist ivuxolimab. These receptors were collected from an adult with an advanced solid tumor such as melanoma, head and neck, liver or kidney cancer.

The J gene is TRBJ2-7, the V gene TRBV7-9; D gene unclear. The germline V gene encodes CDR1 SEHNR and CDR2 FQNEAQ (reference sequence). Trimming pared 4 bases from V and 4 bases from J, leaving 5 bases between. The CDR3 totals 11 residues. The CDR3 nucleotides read TGTGCCAGCAGCTCTAGATACGAGCAGTACGTC. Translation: CASSSRYEQYV.

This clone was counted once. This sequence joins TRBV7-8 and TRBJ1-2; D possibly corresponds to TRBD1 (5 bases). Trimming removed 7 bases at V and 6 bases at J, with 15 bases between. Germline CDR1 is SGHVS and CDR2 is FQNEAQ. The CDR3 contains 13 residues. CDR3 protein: CASTAGVSHGYTF. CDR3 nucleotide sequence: TGTGCCAGCACGGCGGGGGTTTCACATGGCTACACCTTC.

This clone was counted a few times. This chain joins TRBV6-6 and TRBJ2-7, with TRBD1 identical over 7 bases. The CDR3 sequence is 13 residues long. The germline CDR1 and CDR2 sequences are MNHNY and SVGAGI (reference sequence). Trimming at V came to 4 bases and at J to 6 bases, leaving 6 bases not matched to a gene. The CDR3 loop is CASSSDRDSEQYV. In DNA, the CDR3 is TGTGCCAGCAGTTCCGACCGGGACAGCGAGCAGTACGTC.

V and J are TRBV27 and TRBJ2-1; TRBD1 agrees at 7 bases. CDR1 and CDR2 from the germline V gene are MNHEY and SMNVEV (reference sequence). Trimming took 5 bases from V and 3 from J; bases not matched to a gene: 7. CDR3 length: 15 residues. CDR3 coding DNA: TGTGCCAGCAGTCCCACCGGGACAGTCTACAATGAGCAGTTCTTC. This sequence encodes CASSPTGTVYNEQFF.

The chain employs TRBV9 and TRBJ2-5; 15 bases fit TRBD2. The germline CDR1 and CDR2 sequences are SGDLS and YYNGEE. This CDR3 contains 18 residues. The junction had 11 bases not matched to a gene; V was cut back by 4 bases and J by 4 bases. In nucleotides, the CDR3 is TGTGCCAGCAGCCCCCGGACTAGCGGGAGGGCAGGCGGAGAGACCCAGTACTTC. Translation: CASSPRTSGRAGGETQYF.

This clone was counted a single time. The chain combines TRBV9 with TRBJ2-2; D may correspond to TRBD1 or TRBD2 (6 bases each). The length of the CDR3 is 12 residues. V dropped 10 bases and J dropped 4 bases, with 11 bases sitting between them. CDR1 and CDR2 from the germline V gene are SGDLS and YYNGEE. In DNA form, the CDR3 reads TGTGCCGGAGAGGGGGGCACCGGGGAGCTGTTTTTT. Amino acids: CAGEGGTGELFF. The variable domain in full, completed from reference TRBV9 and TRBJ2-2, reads DSGVTQTPKHLITATGQRVTLRCSPRSGDLSVYWYQQSLDQGLQFLIQYYNGEERAKGNILERFSAQQFPDLHSELNLSSLELGDSALYFCAGEGGTGELFFGEGSRLTVL.

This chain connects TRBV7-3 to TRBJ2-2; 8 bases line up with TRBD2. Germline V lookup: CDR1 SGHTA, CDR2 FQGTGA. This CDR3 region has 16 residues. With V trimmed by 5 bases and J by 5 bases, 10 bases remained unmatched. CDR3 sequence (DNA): TGTGCCAGCAGCGAGACACGGGAGGGCGGGACCGGGGAGCTGTTTTTT. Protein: CASSETREGGTGELFF.

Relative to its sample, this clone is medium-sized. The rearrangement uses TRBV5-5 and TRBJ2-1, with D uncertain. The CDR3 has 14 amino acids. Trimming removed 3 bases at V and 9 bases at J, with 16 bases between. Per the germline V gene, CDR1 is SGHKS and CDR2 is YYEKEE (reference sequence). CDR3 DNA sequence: TGTGCCAGCAGCTGGGTAGTGGCGGTGGGTGAGCAGTTCTTC. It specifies CASSWVVAVGEQFF.

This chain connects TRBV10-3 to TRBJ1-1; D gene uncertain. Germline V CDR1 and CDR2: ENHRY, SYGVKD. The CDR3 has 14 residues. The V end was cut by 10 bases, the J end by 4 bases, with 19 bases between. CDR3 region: CATLRGKGGTEAFF. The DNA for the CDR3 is TGTGCCACCCTCCGAGGGAAGGGCGGCACTGAAGCTTTCTTT.

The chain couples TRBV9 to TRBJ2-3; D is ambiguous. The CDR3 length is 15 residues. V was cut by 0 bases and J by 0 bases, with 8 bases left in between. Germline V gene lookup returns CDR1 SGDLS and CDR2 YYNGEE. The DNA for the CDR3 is TGTGCCAGCAGCGTAGCTGGAGCTAGCACAGATACGCAGTATTTT. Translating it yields CASSVAGASTDTQYF. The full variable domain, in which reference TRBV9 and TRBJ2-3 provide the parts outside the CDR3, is DSGVTQTPKHLITATGQRVTLRCSPRSGDLSVYWYQQSLDQGLQFLIQYYNGEERAKGNILERFSAQQFPDLHSELNLSSLELGDSALYFCASSVAGASTDTQYFGPGTRLTVL.

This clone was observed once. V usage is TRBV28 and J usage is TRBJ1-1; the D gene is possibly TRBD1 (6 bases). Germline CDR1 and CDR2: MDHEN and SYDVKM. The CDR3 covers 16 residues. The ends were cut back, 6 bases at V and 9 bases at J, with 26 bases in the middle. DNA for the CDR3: TGTGCCAGCAGCCCCCGGGACATCCGAGGGCTAGACAAAGCTTTCTTT. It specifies CASSPRDIRGLDKAFF.

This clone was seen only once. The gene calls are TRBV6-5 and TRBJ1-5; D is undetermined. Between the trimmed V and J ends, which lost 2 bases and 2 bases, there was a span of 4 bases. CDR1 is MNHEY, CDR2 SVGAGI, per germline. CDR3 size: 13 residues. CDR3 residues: CASSYAGNQPQHF. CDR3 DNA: TGTGCCAGCAGTTACGCTGGCAATCAGCCCCAGCATTTT.

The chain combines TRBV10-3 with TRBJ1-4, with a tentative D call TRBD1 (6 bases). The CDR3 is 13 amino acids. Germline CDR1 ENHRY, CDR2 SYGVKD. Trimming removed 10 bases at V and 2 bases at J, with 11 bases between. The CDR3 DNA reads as TGTGCCACCCGACAGGCGACTAATGAAAAACTGTTTTTT. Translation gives CATRQATNEKLFF.

This chain's CDR3 is CASRLGPSYNSPLHF. DNA of the CDR3: TGTGCCAGCAGGCTGGGGCCGTCCTATAATTCACCCCTCCACTTT. The chain has TRBV2 and TRBJ1-6, with D possibly matching TRBD1 (5 bases). V shed 6 bases and J shed 1 base, with 10 bases lying between them. Germline CDR1 SNHLY, CDR2 FYNNEI. CDR3 length: 15 residues.

The CDR3 reads CASSPWGGTRTDTQYF. CDR3 bases: TGCGCCAGCAGCCCCTGGGGCGGGACAAGGACAGATACGCAGTATTTT. V usage is TRBV4-1 and J usage is TRBJ2-3, with D perhaps TRBD1 or TRBD2 (6 bases each). Germline lookup yields CDR1 MGHRA and CDR2 YSYEKL. This CDR3 comprises 16 residues. Trimming removed 4 bases at V and 3 bases at J, with 17 bases between.

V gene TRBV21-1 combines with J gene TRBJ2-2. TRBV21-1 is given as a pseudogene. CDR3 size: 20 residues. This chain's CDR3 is CASSKGRKHHYPDDTGELFF. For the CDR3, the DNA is TGTGCCAGCAGCAAAGGGCGGAAACACCACTACCCGGACGACACCGGGGAGCTGTTTTTT.